The T cell receptor (beta chain) under discussion was sequenced for a study of blood T cells in healthy people across ages. Overall study results and limits: Aged donors had fewer naive CD4+ cells and lower diversity than long-lived donors. Per-million-T-cell TCR beta diversity fell roughly linearly with age.

This clonotype was seen only a few times. Its antigen is unknown. An end of the junction does not agree with germline; a read error may underlie this. Germline V CDR1 and CDR2: DFQATT, SNEGSKA (reference sequence). The CDR3 is 12 amino acids. The authors ran a second PCR of about 7 to 12 cycles using a sample-barcoded 5' primer and a J-beta primer mix. MiXCR was run by TCRdb on the 5' RACE reads, yielding one entry per CDR3 protein. The sample contains 550,000 to 750,000 distinct CDR3 sequences, over 20% of which appear only once. Specimen: blood. This TCR was sampled from a man aged 70 or older in good health. The chain employs TRBV20-1 and TRBJ2-5; D possibly corresponds to TRBD2 (5 bases). The CDR3 coding sequence is TGCAGTACTAGTGGATCCCTTGAGACCCAGTACTTC. Residues: CSTSGSLETQYF.